This record concerns one T cell receptor (beta chain) sequence. Profiled with immunoSEQ multiplex PCR; TCRdb holds only in-frame clones, not every one. Found here are some 170,000 clones, about four fifths of them singletons; the top ten hold about 11%. The sample is drawn from a study of blood T cell repertoires in COVID-19. Turning to the study itself: The samples span acute and convalescent COVID-19 from the United States, Italy and Spain.

Sequencing was performed on peripheral blood. The receptor was isolated from a woman aged 40 to 50 with COVID-19, enrolled during active disease.

The CDR3 sequence: CASSDGQVAGELFF. In nucleotides, the CDR3 is TGTGCCAGCAGCGATGGACAGGTTGCCGGGGAGCTGTTTTTT. V and J are TRBV2 and TRBJ2-2; TRBD1 matches 7 bases. The CDR3 length is 14 residues. Germline trimming cut 6 bases from V and 6 bases from J; bases unmatched to any gene: 7. Per the germline V gene, CDR1 is SNHLY and CDR2 is FYNNEI. Together with reference TRBV2 and TRBJ2-2, the CDR3 gives the full variable domain: EPEVTQTPSHQVTQMGQEVILRCVPISNHLYFYWYRQILGQKVEFLVSFYNNEISEKSEIFDDQFSVERPDGSNFTLKIRSTKLEDSAMYFCASSDGQVAGELFFGEGSRLTVL.